These T cell receptor beta chains were read from a single sample in a study of T cells in localized non-small cell lung cancer. The repertoire was sequenced with immunoSEQ multiplex PCR; TCRdb's copy has only in-frame clones and lacks some. The sample consists of 45,000 to 65,000 clones, around 82% of them appearing once. Source: PBMCs, taken before any cancer treatment. The source is a woman between 40 and 69 years old with stage II lung adenocarcinoma. CDR3s include the opening cysteine and the closing phenylalanine or tryptophan. A D gene is named only where the DNA matches it firmly. Clone size is shown for a subset of rows, as once, few, many or a class of expanded clone.

17 TRBD2 NA TRBJ2-6 TRBV5-1 TGCGCCAGCTTCCCGGGACTAGCGGGATCTGGGGCCAACGTCCTGACTTTC CASFPGLAGSGANVLTF
16 NA few TRBJ2-2 TRBV5-6 TGTGCCAGCAGCTTGATGGGACACCTGAACACCGGGGAGCTGTTTTTT CASSLMGHLNTGELFF
14 TRBD1 once TRBJ1-5 TRBV6-5 TGTGCCAGCAGCCCGGGACAGGTGAAGGCGCCCCAGCATTTT CASSPGQVKAPQHF
16 TRBD1 NA TRBJ1-1 TRBV6-6 TGTGCCAGCAGTTCGGGACAGGGGGGAAAGAAGACTGAAGCTTTCTTT CASSSGQGGKKTEAFF
13 NA NA TRBJ2-5 TRBV7-2 TGTGCCAGCAGCCGACTAAGTCGAGAGACCCAGTACTTC CASSRLSRETQYF
15 NA NA TRBJ1-1 TRBV28 TGTGCCAGCAGTACCGGGGGACACAGGAACACTGAAGCTTTCTTT CASSTGGHRNTEAFF
17 TRBD2 NA TRBJ2-1 TRBV9 TGTGCCAGCAGCGTAGACGGCAGGGAGGGCTCCTACAATGAGCAGTTCTTC CASSVDGREGSYNEQFF
14 NA NA TRBJ2-7 TRBV7-9 TGTGCCAGCAGCTTAGACAGGACCTCCTACGAGCAGTACTTC CASSLDRTSYEQYF
15 NA NA TRBJ1-2 TRBV25-1 TGTGCCAGCAGTGAATCGGCAGGGCTCAACTATGGCTACACCTTC CASSESAGLNYGYTF
12 NA once TRBJ2-2 TRBV4-2 TGTGCCAGCAGCCCCGTCACCGGGGAGCTGTTTTTT CASSPVTGELFF
13 NA NA TRBJ2-3 TRBV28 TGTGCCAGCGAAGGACCGAGCACAGATACGCAGTATTTT CASEGPSTDTQYF
16 TRBD2 few TRBJ2-1 TRBV10-1 TGCGCCAGCAGCCCCACCGGGACTAGCGGTAAGAATGAGCAGTTCTTC CASSPTGTSGKNEQFF
16 NA NA TRBJ1-5 TRBV19 TGTGCCAGTAGTCCCCGCGGGGCAGGGAAGAATCAGCCCCAGCATTTT CASSPRGAGKNQPQHF
15 NA NA TRBJ2-3 TRBV7-2 TGTGCCAGCAGCCCTAGACGGACTAGCACAGATACGCAGTATTTT CASSPRRTSTDTQYF
15 NA NA TRBJ2-7 TRBV28 TGTGCCAGCAGTTTATGGGAGGGGATAGGGTACGAGCAGTACTTC CASSLWEGIGYEQYF
15 TRBD1 NA TRBJ2-5 TRBV28 TGTGCCAGCAGAACCTCCGGGACAGGCTATGAGACCCAGTACTTC CASRTSGTGYETQYF
17 TRBD2 NA TRBJ2-5 TRBV4-2 TGTGCCAGCAGCCAAGACTGGGTTGCGGGAGTAGGAAAGACCCAGTACTTC CASSQDWVAGVGKTQYF
12 NA few TRBJ1-6 TRBV5-1 TGCGCCAGCCGGGACAATAATTCACCCCTCCACTTT CASRDNNSPLHF
13 NA NA TRBJ1-1 TRBV27 TGTGCCAGCAGTTTACGTCCGACGACAAGGGCTTTCTTT CASSLRPTTRAFF
15 TRBD1 NA TRBJ2-2 TRBV6-5 TGTGCCAGCAGTTACCTAGGGACAGAGGCCGGGGAGCTGTTTTTT CASSYLGTEAGELFF
17 TRBD2 NA TRBJ2-5 TRBV15 TGTGCCACCAGCAGACACCCTAGCGGGGTGGCCGAGGAGACCCAGTACTTC CATSRHPSGVAEETQYF
15 NA NA TRBJ1-4 TRBV2 TGTGCCACCGCGACATTAAGGGACTCAAATGAAAAACTGTTTTTT CATATLRDSNEKLFF
14 NA NA TRBJ2-5 TRBV7-3 TGTGCCAGCAGCCCTGACCCTCTCGGGGAGACCCAGTACTTC CASSPDPLGETQYF
12 NA NA TRBJ2-2 TRBV6-4 TGTGCCAGCAGGGCCGGTAGCGGGGAGCTGTTTTTT CASRAGSGELFF
17 NA NA TRBJ1-6 TRBV7-2 TGTGCCAGCAGCTTGACGGGACGGATAGTCTATAATTCACCCCTCCACTTT CASSLTGRIVYNSPLHF
12 NA NA TRBJ2-5 TRBV2 TGTGCCAGCAGTTGGAACGGAGAGACCCAGTACTTC CASSWNGETQYF
17 TRBD2 few TRBJ2-4 TRBV4-1 TGCGCCAGCAGCCCCGGGGCTAGCGGGGGGATAAAAAACATTCAGTACTTC CASSPGASGGIKNIQYF
14 TRBD1 NA TRBJ2-2 TRBV6-5 TGTGCCAGTAGGGACAGCCAGAACACCGGGGAGCTGTTTTTT CASRDSQNTGELFF
15 TRBD2 NA TRBJ2-5 TRBV5-1 TGCGCCAGCAGCGTGCCAGCGGGGACCCAAGAGACCCAGTACTTC CASSVPAGTQETQYF
17 TRBD1 NA TRBJ2-5 TRBV7-9 TGTGCCAGCAGCTTATTTCTGGGACAGGGTGACCAAGAGACCCAGTACTTC CASSLFLGQGDQETQYF
16 NA once TRBJ1-1 TRBV2 TGTGCCAGCAGTGAAGCCAGGGCTCAATGGAGGACTGAAGCTTTCTTT CASSEARAQWRTEAFF
14 NA NA TRBJ2-5 TRBV5-4 TGTGCCAGCAGCTTGAGGGGGGCGGGAGAGACCCAGTACTTC CASSLRGAGETQYF
15 NA NA TRBJ1-1 TRBV6-4 TGTGCCAGCAGTGCTGGTAGGGGCCGGAACACTGAAGCTTTCTTT CASSAGRGRNTEAFF
12 NA NA TRBJ2-2 TRBV28 TGTGCCAGCAGTTTGGGGATCGGGGAGCTGTTTTTT CASSLGIGELFF
14 NA NA TRBJ1-2 TRBV29-1 TGCAGCGTTGAAGCAGGGAGGAACCTAGTTCGCTACACCTTC CSVEAGRNLVRYTF
17 NA NA TRBJ1-2 TRBV14 TGTGCCAGCCGAAGGGGGGGTCCCCCCCTCGCTAACTATGGCTACACCTTC CASRRGGPPLANYGYTF
12 NA NA TRBJ2-5 TRBV7-2 TGTGCCAGCAGAGAGGGAAAAGAGACCCAGTACTTC CASREGKETQYF
15 TRBD2 NA TRBJ2-3 TRBV19 TGTGCCAGTAGTAATAGCGGGGGGGCGGCAGATACGCAGTATTTT CASSNSGGAADTQYF
16 TRBD2 NA TRBJ2-1 TRBV5-6 TGTGCCAGCAGCTTGCGCGTCGGGACTAGCGGCAATGAGCAGTTCTTC CASSLRVGTSGNEQFF
15 TRBD2 NA TRBJ2-2 TRBV18 TGTGCCAGCTCACCAGGGACTAGGAACACCGGGGAGCTGTTTTTT CASSPGTRNTGELFF
15 NA NA TRBJ1-3 TRBV9 TGTGCCAGCAGCGTAGGGACCGATTCTGGAAACACCATATATTTT CASSVGTDSGNTIYF
16 TRBD1 NA TRBJ2-2 TRBV7-2 TGTGCCAGCAGCTTACTATCGAGGGGGCAGACCGGGGAGCTGTTTTTT CASSLLSRGQTGELFF
14 NA once TRBJ2-5 TRBV7-7 TGTGCTAGCAGCTTAAGTTCGGAAAAAGAGACCCAGTACTTC CASSLSSEKETQYF
15 TRBD1 NA TRBJ1-6 TRBV7-2 TGTGCCAGCAGCTTAGAGACAGGGGGGAATTCACCCCTCCACTTT CASSLETGGNSPLHF
13 NA NA TRBJ2-7 TRBV4-3 TGCGCCAGCAGCCAAGCCAGAGGCTACGAGCAGTACTTC CASSQARGYEQYF
15 NA once TRBJ1-5 TRBV18 TGTGCCAGCTCACCGCGTACGGTATGGAATCAGCCCCAGCATTTT CASSPRTVWNQPQHF
14 NA once TRBJ1-1 TRBV5-6 TGTGCCAGCAGCTTCCGTGTTCTGGGCACTGAAGCTTTCTTT CASSFRVLGTEAFF
14 NA NA TRBJ2-1 TRBV6-6 TGTGCCAGCACCCTACGGGGGAGGCACAATGAGCAGTTCTTC CASTLRGRHNEQFF
15 NA NA TRBJ1-1 TRBV19 TGTGCCAGTAGTCCCTTCCAGGGAGTTGGAACTGAAGCTTTCTTT CASSPFQGVGTEAFF
14 NA NA TRBJ1-4 TRBV6-6 TGTGCCAGCAGTTACTCGGGGTTTGCTGAAAAACTGTTTTTT CASSYSGFAEKLFF
16 TRBD1 once TRBJ1-1 TRBV7-2 TGTGCCAGCAGCCCCCTTAGAGACAGGGGGTTTACTGAAGCTTTCTTT CASSPLRDRGFTEAFF
13 NA NA TRBJ2-7 TRBV28 TGTGCCAGCAGTTTGGGCAGGGATTACGAGCAGTACTTC CASSLGRDYEQYF
12 NA NA TRBJ1-2 TRBV29-1 TGCAGCGTTGGGGGTGGGGCAGACGGCTACACCTTC CSVGGGADGYTF
15 NA NA TRBJ1-1 TRBV5-4 TGTGCCAGCAGCTTTGATGAGACACCCAGCACTGAAGCTTTCTTT CASSFDETPSTEAFF
16 NA few TRBJ2-6 TRBV5-6 TGTGCCAGCAGCCCATGGTTAGTCTCCGCTACCAACGTCCTGACTTTC CASSPWLVSATNVLTF